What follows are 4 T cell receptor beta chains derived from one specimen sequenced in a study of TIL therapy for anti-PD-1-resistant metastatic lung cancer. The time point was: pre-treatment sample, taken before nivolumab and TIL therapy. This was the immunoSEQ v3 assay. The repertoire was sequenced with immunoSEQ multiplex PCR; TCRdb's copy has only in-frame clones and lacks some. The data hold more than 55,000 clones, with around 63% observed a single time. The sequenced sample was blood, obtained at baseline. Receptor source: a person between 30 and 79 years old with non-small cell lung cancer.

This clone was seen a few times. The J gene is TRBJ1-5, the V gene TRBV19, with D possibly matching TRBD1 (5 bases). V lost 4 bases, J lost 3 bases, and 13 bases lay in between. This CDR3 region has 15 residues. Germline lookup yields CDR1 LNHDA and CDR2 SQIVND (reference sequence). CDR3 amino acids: CASSRRDGINQPQHF. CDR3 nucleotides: TGTGCCAGTAGTAGGCGGGACGGAATCAATCAGCCCCAGCATTTT.

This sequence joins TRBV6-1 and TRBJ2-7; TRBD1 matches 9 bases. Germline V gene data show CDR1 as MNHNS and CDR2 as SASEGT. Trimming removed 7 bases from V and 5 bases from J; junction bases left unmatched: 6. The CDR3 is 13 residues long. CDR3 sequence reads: CASTDRDRDEQYF. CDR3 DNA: TGTGCCAGCACCGACCGGGACAGGGACGAGCAGTACTTC.

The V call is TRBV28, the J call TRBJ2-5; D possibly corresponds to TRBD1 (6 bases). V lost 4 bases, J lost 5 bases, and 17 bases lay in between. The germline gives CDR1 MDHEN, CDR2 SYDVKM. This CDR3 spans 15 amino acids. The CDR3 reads CASSSKQGDRETQYF. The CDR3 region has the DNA TGTGCCAGCAGTTCGAAACAGGGAGATCGGGAGACCCAGTACTTC.

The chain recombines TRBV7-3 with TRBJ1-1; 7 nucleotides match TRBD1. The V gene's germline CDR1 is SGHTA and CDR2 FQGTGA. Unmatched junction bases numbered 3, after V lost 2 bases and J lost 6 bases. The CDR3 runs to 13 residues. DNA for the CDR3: TGTGCCAGCAGCTTACGACAGGGATCTGAAGCTTTCTTT. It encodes CASSLRQGSEAFF. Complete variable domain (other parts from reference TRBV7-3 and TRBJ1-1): GAGVSQTPSNKVTEKGKYVELRCDPISGHTALYWYRQSLGQGPEFLIYFQGTGAADDSGLPNDRFFAVRPEGSVSTLKIQRTERGDSAVYLCASSLRQGSEAFFGQGTRLTVV.